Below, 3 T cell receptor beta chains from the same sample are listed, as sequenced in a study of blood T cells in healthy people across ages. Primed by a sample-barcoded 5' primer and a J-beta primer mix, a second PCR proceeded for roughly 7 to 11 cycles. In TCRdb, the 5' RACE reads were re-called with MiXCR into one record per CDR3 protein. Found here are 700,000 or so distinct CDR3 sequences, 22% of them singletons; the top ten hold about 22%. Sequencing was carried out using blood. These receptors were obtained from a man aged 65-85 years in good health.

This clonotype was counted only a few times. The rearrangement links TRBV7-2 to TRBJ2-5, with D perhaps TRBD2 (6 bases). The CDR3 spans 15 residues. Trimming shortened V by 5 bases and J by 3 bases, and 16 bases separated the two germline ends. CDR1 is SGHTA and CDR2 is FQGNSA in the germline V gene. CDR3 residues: CASSPHSTRKETQYF. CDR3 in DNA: TGTGCCAGCAGCCCTCATTCGACTAGGAAAGAGACCCAGTACTTC.

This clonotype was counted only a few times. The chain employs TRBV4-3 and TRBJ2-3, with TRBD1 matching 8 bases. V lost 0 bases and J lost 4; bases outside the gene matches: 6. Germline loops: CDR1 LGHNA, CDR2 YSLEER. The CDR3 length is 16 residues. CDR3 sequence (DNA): TGCGCCAGCAGCCAAGATGACAGGGGTCTCGCAGATACGCAGTATTTT. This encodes CASSQDDRGLADTQYF.

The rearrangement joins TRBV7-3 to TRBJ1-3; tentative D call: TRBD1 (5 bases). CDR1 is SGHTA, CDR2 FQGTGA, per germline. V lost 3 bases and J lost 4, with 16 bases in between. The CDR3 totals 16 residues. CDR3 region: CASSLYGPQGGNTIYF. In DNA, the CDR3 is TGTGCCAGCAGCTTGTATGGCCCGCAGGGCGGAAACACCATATATTTT.